Presented here are 17 T cell receptor beta chains from one specimen sequenced in a study of T cells in Graves' hyperthyroidism and ophthalmopathy. The TCR beta CDR3 regions underwent amplification using RNA transcripts as the source. The primer set for the first-round RT-PCR of the TCR CDR3 was HTBI. In TCRdb, the multiplex PCR reads were re-called with MiXCR into one record per CDR3 protein. The table lists about 480,000 distinct CDR3 sequences, 13% to 15% of them singletons. Sequenced material: blood. These TCRs come from a woman aged 18 to 35 with Graves' hyperthyroidism.

In this sample, this clonotype turned up a few times. The DNA of the CDR3 is TGTGCCAGTAGTACGGACCTCGAGGGCTACACCTTC. This sequence encodes CASSTDLEGYTF. The chain joins TRBV19 to TRBJ1-2; D not resolved. CDR3 length: 12 amino acids. Germline CDR1 is LNHDA and CDR2 is SQIVND (reference sequence). Trimming left V 4 bases short and J 8 bases short, with 11 bases between.

Worth noting for this clonotype: With a much larger clone just one base away, this may be a read error. This chain uses TRBV6-1 with TRBJ1-5; D unresolved. The CDR3 is 14 residues long. The V and J ends lost 10 bases and 0 bases respectively, with 13 bases between them. Per germline, CDR1 MNHNS and CDR2 SASEGT. The CDR3 sequence is CATSCGYSNQPQHF. The CDR3 nucleotides read TGTGCCACCTCCTGTGGGTATAGCAATCAGCCCCAGCATTTT.

There are many counts of this clonotype. The chain couples TRBV20-1 to TRBJ2-3; D possibly corresponds to TRBD2 (5 bases). Trimming removed 2 bases from V and 3 bases from J, with 18 bases in between. CDR1 is DFQATT and CDR2 is SNEGSKA in the germline V gene (reference sequence). This CDR3 spans 16 amino acids. Here the CDR3 DNA reads TGCAGTGCTAGAACCCCCGCGGCTAGCCTAACAGATACGCAGTATTTT. It yields the protein CSARTPAASLTDTQYF.

In regard to this clonotype: Sequence at one end of the junction differs from germline and may be a read error. This CDR3 is CASSLGRGHGEQYF. The CDR3 coding sequence is TGTGCTAGCAGCTTAGGCAGGGGGCATGGCGAGCAGTACTTC. The rearrangement links TRBV7-7 to TRBJ2-7, with 8 bases that match TRBD1. This CDR3 region has 14 residues. In germline, CDR1 is SSHAT, CDR2 FNYEAQ (reference sequence).

This clonotype was recorded many times. The gene calls are TRBV10-3 and TRBJ1-1; TRBD1 agrees at 8 bases. The CDR3 length is 11 residues. J gave up 14 bases and V 8 bases, and 10 bases lay outside the gene matches. Germline V gives CDR1 ENHRY, CDR2 SYGVKD. The chain's CDR3 is CAIEDRGRFFF. CDR3 nucleotide sequence: TGTGCCATCGAAGACAGGGGTAGGTTCTTCTTT.

As to this clonotype: A single base separates this from a much larger clone, so it may be a read error. V usage is TRBV19 and J usage is TRBJ2-1, with TRBD1 matching 8 bases. The germline V gene has CDR1 LNHDA and CDR2 SQIVND (reference sequence). This CDR3 is 13 amino acids long. The CDR3 bases are TGTGCCAGTAGTAGGACAGGGTACAATGAGCTGTTCTTC. Translation: CASSRTGYNELFF.

The chain recombines TRBV7-2 with TRBJ2-1, with 11 bases aligning to TRBD2. Germline V gene sequence: CDR1 SGHTA, CDR2 FQGNSA. The CDR3 covers 18 residues. V was clipped by 5 bases and J by 0 bases; unmatched bases: 9. The CDR3 protein is CASSLRLAGTNSYNEQFF. As DNA, the CDR3 is TGTGCCAGCAGCCTACGACTAGCGGGAACCAACTCCTACAATGAGCAGTTCTTC.

The CDR3: CASSQVSLEQFF. The CDR3 DNA sequence: TGTGCCAGCAGCCAAGTATCCCTCGAGCAGTTCTTC. The V call is TRBV3-1, the J call TRBJ2-1; no definite D call. Germline V gene data show CDR1 as LGHDT and CDR2 as YNNKEL (reference sequence). The length of the CDR3 is 12 residues. V was shortened by 1 base and J by 10 bases, with 8 bases between the two germline ends.

This clonotype was picked up many times. The V gene is TRBV4-1, the J gene TRBJ1-3; D remains unclear. CDR3 length: 15 amino acids. V was trimmed by 4 bases and J by 2 bases, leaving 12 bases between them. Germline assignment: CDR1 MGHRA and CDR2 YSYEKL. CDR3: CASSPGRLAGNTIYF. The DNA for the CDR3 is TGCGCCAGCAGCCCCGGACGACTGGCTGGAAACACCATATATTTT.

This clonotype was observed at least ten times. This chain joins TRBV3-1 and TRBJ2-1; D is ambiguous. CDR3 size: 14 residues. Germline assignment: CDR1 LGHDT and CDR2 YNNKEL (reference sequence). Trimming removed 0 bases at V and 4 bases at J, with 7 bases between. The CDR3 protein is CASSQDPGYNEQFF. In DNA, the CDR3 is TGTGCCAGCAGCCAAGATCCCGGGTACAATGAGCAGTTCTTC.

This clonotype was recorded at least ten times. The chain combines TRBV20-1 with TRBJ1-1; no reliable D call. Germline CDR1 DFQATT, CDR2 SNEGSKA (reference sequence). V was shortened by 2 bases and J by 7 bases, with 11 bases between the two germline ends. The CDR3 has 12 residues. DNA of the CDR3: TGCAGTGCTAGAAAACCGGGAGATGAAGCTTTCTTT. Protein product: CSARKPGDEAFF.

This sequence joins TRBV5-1 and TRBJ1-2, with 7 bases matching TRBD1. Germline CDR1 SGHRS, CDR2 YFSETQ. With 2 bases clipped from V and 7 bases from J, the junction kept 11 bases outside the gene matches. This CDR3 contains 15 residues. The CDR3 bases are TGCGCCAGCAGCTTTAAACAGGGGTCCACTGCTGGCTACACCTTC. This gives the protein CASSFKQGSTAGYTF. The variable domain in full, with the rest retrieved from reference TRBV5-1 and TRBJ1-2, is KAGVTQTPRYLIKTRGQQVTLSCSPISGHRSVSWYQQTPGQGLQFLFEYFSETQRNKGNFPGRFSGRQFSNSRSEMNVSTLELGDSALYLCASSFKQGSTAGYTFGSGTRLTVV.

In this sample, this clonotype turned up many times. The V call is TRBV3-1, the J call TRBJ2-4; the D is unclear. Per the germline V gene, CDR1 is LGHDT and CDR2 is YNNKEL (reference sequence). This CDR3 is 14 amino acids long. Trimming removed 0 bases at V and 5 bases at J, with 8 bases between. The CDR3 sequence: CASSQERTQNIQYF. The CDR3 DNA reads as TGTGCCAGCAGCCAAGAGCGGACCCAAAACATTCAGTACTTC.

This clonotype was seen many times. The chain uses TRBV12-3 or TRBV12-4 and TRBJ2-5; D is tentatively TRBD1 or TRBD2 (5 bases each). The CDR3 runs 14 residues. V lost 5 bases and J lost 1, with 11 bases in between. The CDR3 loop is CASSGDGLQETQYF. CDR3 coding DNA: TGTGCCAGCAGTGGGGACGGACTCCAAGAGACCCAGTACTTC.

In this sample, this clonotype turned up many times. The DNA for the CDR3 is TGTGCCAGCAGCGTAGGAGGCTCCTACAATGAGCAGTTCTTC. Protein sequence: CASSVGGSYNEQFF. J is TRBJ2-1 and V is TRBV9; D is undetermined. Germline-derived CDR1 and CDR2 are SGDLS and YYNGEE. V gave up 0 bases and J gave up 0 bases, with 4 bases separating them. The CDR3 extends over 14 amino acids.

The rearrangement links TRBV29-1 to TRBJ2-1; tentatively, D is TRBD1 (6 bases). Trimming removed 5 bases at V and 10 bases at J, with 12 bases between. The CDR3 runs 11 residues. CDR1 and CDR2 (germline): SQVTM, ANQGSEA. DNA for the CDR3: TGCAGCGTTCTTGTCGGGACAGAGCAGTTCTTC. Residues: CSVLVGTEQFF.

This clonotype was observed a few times. CDR3 protein: CASSYRLAESTDTQYF. For the CDR3, the DNA is TGTGCCAGCAGCTATCGACTAGCGGAAAGCACAGATACGCAGTATTTT. This chain uses TRBV11-3 with TRBJ2-3, with 9 bases aligning to TRBD2. Per germline, CDR1 SGHNT and CDR2 YENEEA. V lost 4 bases and J lost 0; bases outside the gene matches: 5. CDR3 size: 16 residues.